This T cell receptor beta chain emerged from a study of neurological immune-mediated disorders. As for the cDNA, it was generated by 5'RACE with 10-nucleotide random UMIs. TCRdb ran MiXCR on the 5' RACE reads and lists one entry per CDR3 protein. Of tens of thousands of distinct CDR3 sequences in the sample, about 14% were seen once. This clonotype was seen repeatedly, ten times or more. V was trimmed by 4 bases and J by 7 bases, leaving 19 bases between them. This CDR3 has 14 amino acids. Germline V gene data show CDR1 as SQVTM and CDR2 as ANQGSEA. Sample: PBMCs. The sequence derives from a woman aged 50 to 60 with HTLV-1-associated myelopathy (HAM/TSP). V gene TRBV29-1 combines with J gene TRBJ1-1; D remains unclear. CDR3 sequence reads: CSVAETLGSGEAFF. As DNA, the CDR3 is TGCAGCGTTGCGGAGACGTTGGGTAGTGGTGAAGCTTTCTTT.